The clone carrying this T cell receptor (beta chain) was seen once. As yet, its antigen is unknown. These data belong to a study of cytomegalovirus exposure and HLA in healthy donors. Study results and limitations: An analysis that was carried out later associated 16,000 or so TCR beta sequences with HLA alleles at 0.05 false discovery rate. In all likelihood, a cluster of highly shared sequence variants was a sequencing artifact. TRBV6-2, TRBV6-3 and some other V segments were excluded as indistinguishable.

Sampled while nominally healthy, donors likely had unrecorded immune exposures. V lost 4 bases and J lost 5, with 15 bases in between. Per germline, CDR1 SGHRS and CDR2 YFSETQ. The CDR3 length is 14 residues. With 60 Vbeta and 13 Jbeta primers, the PCR was carried out. Only in-frame clones appear in the TCRdb table, and some are missing; sequencing was by immunoSEQ multiplex PCR. The sample lists 150,000 to 200,000 clones, around 77% seen once, with about 2.9% in the top ten. This TCR was recovered from a female donor in good health and CMV-seronegative. The chain links TRBV5-1 to TRBJ1-1, with D perhaps TRBD1 (6 bases). Specimen: PBMCs. CDR3 sequence: CASSLVGQRTEAFF. For the CDR3, the DNA is TGCGCCAGCAGCCTCGTCGGACAGCGGACTGAAGCTTTCTTT. Full variable domain (remainder filled in from reference TRBV5-1 and TRBJ1-1): KAGVTQTPRYLIKTRGQQVTLSCSPISGHRSVSWYQQTPGQGLQFLFEYFSETQRNKGNFPGRFSGRQFSNSRSEMNVSTLELGDSALYLCASSLVGQRTEAFFGQGTRLTVV.